The clone carrying this TCR beta chain has at least ten counts. From germline, CDR1 is MGHRA and CDR2 YSYEKL. The CDR3 runs 15 residues. V lost 2 bases, J lost 2 bases, and 12 bases lay in between. This entry is derived from a study of CD8 T cells in ankylosing spondylitis. TCRdb called the 5' RACE reads again in MiXCR, with one record for every CDR3 protein. The table includes roughly 250,000 distinct CDR3 sequences, about 11% detected once. This chain joins TRBV4-1 and TRBJ1-2; perhaps TRBD1 as D (5 bases). The sequenced sample was blood, either unsorted or a sorted T cell fraction (not recorded which). The receptor was isolated from a male donor with ankylosing spondylitis or in good health (not recorded which). CDR3 DNA sequence: TGCGCCAGCAGCCAACTTAGTGCAGGGAACTATGGCTACACCTTC. It is translated as CASSQLSAGNYGYTF.